The 20 T cell receptor beta chains given below trace back to one sample, sequenced in a study of OX40 agonist ivuxolimab in advanced cancers. Clones were read by immunoSEQ multiplex PCR, and TCRdb kept only the in-frame ones, dropping some. The sample consists of more than 45,000 clones, about 88% of them appearing once. The specimen was CD4+ or CD8+ T cells sorted from blood, collected in a trial of the OX40 agonist ivuxolimab. Receptors originate from an adult with an advanced solid tumor such as melanoma, head and neck, liver or kidney cancer.

This clone came up once. The J gene is TRBJ2-2, the V gene TRBV16, with D perhaps matching TRBD2 (6 bases). From germline, CDR1 is KGHSY and CDR2 FQNENV. Trimming removed 3 bases at V and 5 bases at J, with 22 bases between. The CDR3 consists of 18 residues. Here the CDR3 reads CASSHLRENLRETGELFF. Written as DNA, the CDR3 is TGTGCCAGCAGCCACCTCCGGGAGAACCTTAGGGAGACCGGGGAGCTGTTTTTT.

CDR3 loop: CAISDSKTATYEQYF. Written as DNA, the CDR3 is TGTGCCATCAGTGATAGTAAGACAGCGACCTACGAGCAGTACTTC. The chain is built from TRBV10-3 and TRBJ2-7; a weak D match, TRBD1 (5 bases). V lost 3 bases and J lost 2, with 14 bases in between. The germline gives CDR1 ENHRY, CDR2 SYGVKD. The CDR3 has 15 amino acids.

The chain couples TRBV5-1 to TRBJ2-2; 7 positions agree with TRBD1. Germline V gene sequence: CDR1 SGHRS, CDR2 YFSETQ. The CDR3 has 15 amino acids. J gave up 3 bases and V 1 base, and 3 bases lay outside the gene matches. CDR3 sequence reads: CASSLNTGDTGELFF. DNA of the CDR3: TGCGCCAGCAGCTTGAATACAGGGGACACCGGGGAGCTGTTTTTT.

A single count supports this clone. The rearrangement links TRBV30 to TRBJ2-3; weak D call: TRBD2 (6 bases). The CDR3 length is 16 residues. V was shortened by 4 bases and J by 4 bases, with 21 bases between the two germline ends. CDR1 is GTSNPN, CDR2 SVGIG, per germline (reference sequence). The CDR3 sequence: CAWKKRGIRRADTQYF. The CDR3 region has the DNA TGTGCCTGGAAAAAACGGGGGATTCGTCGGGCAGATACGCAGTATTTT.

This sequence joins TRBV2 and TRBJ1-1, with 7 bases aligning to TRBD1. The germline V gene has CDR1 SNHLY and CDR2 FYNNEI. The V gene end was trimmed by 6 bases and the J gene end by 0 bases; junction bases not matched to a gene: 10. The CDR3 loop spans 16 amino acids. The CDR3 sequence: CASSAGGANLNTEAFF. CDR3 DNA: TGTGCCAGCAGCGCAGGGGGAGCGAACTTGAACACTGAAGCTTTCTTT.

The chain joins TRBV6-6 to TRBJ1-2; D possibly corresponds to TRBD1 (6 bases). Germline CDR1 and CDR2: MNHNY and SVGAGI (reference sequence). The germline V and J ends were trimmed by 4 bases and 4 bases, with 7 bases remaining between them. This CDR3 comprises 12 residues. The CDR3 DNA reads TGTGCCAGCAGTTCGGACAGCTATGGCTACACCTTC. It specifies CASSSDSYGYTF.

This CDR3 is CASSPGALQRPSGANVLTF. The CDR3 DNA follows: TGTGCCAGCAGCCCAGGAGCTCTCCAGCGCCCTTCTGGGGCCAACGTCCTGACTTTC. V and J are TRBV7-6 and TRBJ2-6; D uncertain. Trimming took 5 bases from V and 1 from J, leaving 21 bases between them. CDR1 SGHVS and CDR2 FNYEAQ come from the germline V gene. This CDR3 is built from 19 residues. The whole variable domain, filled in from reference TRBV7-6 and TRBJ2-6, reads GAGVSQSPRYKVTKRGQDVALRCDPISGHVSLYWYRQALGQGPEFLTYFNYEAQQDKSGLPNDRFSAERPEGSISTLTIQRTEQRDSAMYRCASSPGALQRPSGANVLTFGAGSRLTVL.

This clone was picked up a small number of times. CDR3 protein: CASSQPTGREKLFF. CDR3 DNA: TGCGCCAGCAGCCAGCCGACAGGGCGTGAAAAACTGTTTTTT. The chain joins TRBV4-1 to TRBJ1-4, with 7 bases that match TRBD1. CDR1 MGHRA and CDR2 YSYEKL come from the germline V gene. The V segment lost 3 bases and the J segment 7 bases; nucleotides outside the gene matches: 5. This CDR3 contains 14 residues.

The rearrangement uses TRBV7-9 and TRBJ2-5; D is perhaps TRBD1 or TRBD2 (5 bases each). V was clipped by 6 bases and J by 3 bases, with 8 bases between them. This CDR3 comprises 12 residues. CDR1 SEHNR and CDR2 FQNEAQ come from the germline V gene (reference sequence). The CDR3 loop is CASRRGKETQYF. The CDR3 DNA reads as TGTGCCAGCAGGAGGGGTAAAGAGACCCAGTACTTC.

The chain carries TRBV18 and TRBJ2-1; 7 bases map to TRBD1. The CDR3 is 14 amino acids. The V gene end was trimmed by 4 bases and the J gene end by 4 bases; junction bases not matched to a gene: 4. Germline loops: CDR1 KGHSH, CDR2 LQKENI. CDR3 bases: TGTGCCAGCTCACTTGGGACAGCGTACAATGAGCAGTTCTTC. Translation gives CASSLGTAYNEQFF.

The V gene is TRBV5-1, the J gene TRBJ2-5, with TRBD1 matching 7 bases. CDR1 is SGHRS and CDR2 is YFSETQ in the germline V gene. J lost 4 bases, V lost 2 bases, and 8 bases had no gene match. The CDR3 sequence is 15 residues long. CDR3 in amino acids: CASSFGRGIRETQYF. For the CDR3, the DNA is TGCGCCAGCAGCTTCGGCAGGGGGATTCGAGAGACCCAGTACTTC.

The rearrangement links TRBV27 to TRBJ2-7; D might be TRBD2 (6 bases). V was cut by 6 bases and J by 4 bases, with 19 bases left in between. Germline V CDR1 and CDR2: MNHEY, SMNVEV (reference sequence). The CDR3 is 15 residues long. The CDR3 spells CASSHHGSDFYEQYF. As DNA, the CDR3 is TGTGCCAGCAGCCACCACGGGAGTGACTTTTACGAGCAGTACTTC.

Here the CDR3 reads CASSVPRVERNSPLHF. The CDR3 bases are TGTGCCAGCAGTGTTCCACGTGTCGAGCGCAATTCACCCCTCCACTTT. The V and J genes are TRBV6-1 and TRBJ1-6; D uncertain. The germline V and J ends were trimmed by 4 bases and 7 bases, with 17 bases remaining between them. Germline V gene data show CDR1 as MNHNS and CDR2 as SASEGT. The CDR3 consists of 16 residues.

The genes are TRBV28 and TRBJ1-5; D is unresolved. Germline CDR1 MDHEN, CDR2 SYDVKM. Trimming cost V 3 bases and J 3 bases, with 6 bases left between them. The CDR3 runs to 13 residues. For the CDR3, the DNA is TGTGCCAGCAGTTTGGGTCACAATCAGCCCCAGCATTTT. Protein: CASSLGHNQPQHF.

This clone was seen only once. The chain is built from TRBV18 and TRBJ2-7; maybe TRBD1 (6 bases). CDR3 length equals 13 residues. V was clipped by 2 bases and J by 4 bases, with 9 bases between them. The germline gives CDR1 KGHSH, CDR2 LQKENI. As DNA, the CDR3 is TGTGCCAGCTCACCAGGACAGCAGTACGAGCAGTACTTC. This codes for CASSPGQQYEQYF.

This chain joins TRBV5-1 and TRBJ1-1; D remains unclear. CDR3 length: 15 residues. Germline-derived CDR1 and CDR2 are SGHRS and YFSETQ. V dropped 4 bases and J dropped 6 bases, with 19 bases sitting between them. The CDR3 DNA follows: TGCGCCAGCAGCCGCGACCCGGGTAAGCGCGCTGAAGCTTTCTTT. This translates into CASSRDPGKRAEAFF.

The CDR3 DNA follows: TGTGCCAGCAGCCTCCGCGGGACAGGGGGCGCCGCGAAGACCCAGTACTTC. It translates to CASSLRGTGGAAKTQYF. The gene calls are TRBV14 and TRBJ2-5, with 12 nucleotides matching TRBD1. V was clipped by 4 bases and J by 6 bases; unmatched bases: 12. Germline CDR1 is SGHDN and CDR2 is FVKESK. This CDR3 spans 17 amino acids. Full variable domain (outside the CDR3, taken from reference TRBV14 and TRBJ2-5): EAGVTQFPSHSVIEKGQTVTLRCDPISGHDNLYWYRRVMGKEIKFLLHFVKESKQDESGMPNNRFLAERTGGTYSTLKVQPAELEDSGVYFCASSLRGTGGAAKTQYFGPGTRLLVL.

The J gene is TRBJ2-4, the V gene TRBV9; no firm D call. The CDR3 covers 9 residues. V lost 3 bases, J lost 13 bases, and 5 bases lay in between. Germline CDR1 and CDR2: SGDLS and YYNGEE. The CDR3 DNA is TGTGCCAGCAGCGCCCCACAGTACTTC. Protein product: CASSAPQYF.

The sample holds one count of this clone. The chain combines TRBV5-6 with TRBJ2-7; TRBD2 aligns across 11 bases. V was pared by 2 bases and J by 4 bases, with 5 bases of the junction left unmatched. From germline, CDR1 is SGHDT and CDR2 YYEEEE. This CDR3 has 15 amino acids. CDR3 DNA: TGTGCCAGCAGCTTCTCTGGGACTAGCGGTTACGAGCAGTACTTC. Translation: CASSFSGTSGYEQYF.

The gene calls are TRBV5-1 and TRBJ1-3, with D possibly being TRBD1 (5 bases). V was cut by 5 bases and J by 0 bases, with 12 bases left in between. The CDR3 is made up of 15 amino acids. The germline CDR1 and CDR2 sequences are SGHRS and YFSETQ. CDR3: CASSPGGGSGNTIYF. The CDR3 coding sequence is TGCGCCAGCAGTCCCGGTGGGGGCTCTGGAAACACCATATATTTT.